This T cell receptor (beta chain) was captured in a study of breast tumors, draining lymph nodes, adjacent tissues. The study, taken as a whole, reports: Tumor TCR diversity was below lymph nodes but above nontumor tissue.

In its sample, this clonotype was seen many times. Its specificity is not known. The lymph nodes were axillary draining lymph nodes from breast cancer patients. Via MiXCR, TCRdb re-called the multiplex PCR reads, giving one row per CDR3 protein. There are some 100,000 distinct CDR3 sequences in the sample; over 20% occur only once, and less than 1.5% lies in the top ten. This CDR3 is 13 amino acids long. Germline V CDR1 and CDR2: MNHNY, SVGAGI (reference sequence). Trimming pared 6 bases from V and 9 bases from J, leaving 15 bases between. The V and J genes are TRBV6-6 and TRBJ2-4; D is perhaps TRBD2 (6 bases). Sequencing used axillary lymph node tissue. This clonotype was sampled from a female donor with breast cancer. Some clones in this sample may be carry-over from other donors' samples. This CDR3 reads CASRPTSKVIQYF. CDR3 sequence (DNA): TGTGCCAGCAGGCCGACTAGTAAGGTCATTCAGTACTTC.